The entry that follows covers one T cell receptor beta chain sequence. The CDR3 totals 15 residues. Germline V CDR1 and CDR2: SEHNR, FQNEAQ (reference sequence). These data originate in a study of monozygotic twins with inflammatory bowel disease. TCRdb reprocessed the 5' RACE reads; each CDR3 protein has one entry and no DNA is given. The table lists over 350,000 distinct CDR3 sequences. The sequence was collected from a human donor with ulcerative colitis or Crohn's disease, or a healthy co-twin of an affected twin (not recorded which). This chain uses TRBV7-9 with TRBJ2-3; TCRdb's D call of TRBD1 is untestable without DNA. Sequencing was performed on blood. The CDR3 region is CASSPMTGGTDTQYF.